What follows is one T cell receptor beta chain and its context. In this sample, this clonotype turned up many times. The target of this receptor is not known. Base qualities are not provided; no much larger clone lies one nucleotide away. The TCR beta CDR3 regions were amplified from RNA transcripts. The TCR CDR3 was subjected to a first round of RT-PCR using the HTBI primer set and the Qiagen OneStep RT-PCR kit. Libraries were constructed in a second round of multiplex PCR, after which size selection and purification were performed. The libraries were sequenced on an Illumina HiSeq2000 using paired-end 100 bp reads. Under the source paper's analysis protocol: SOAPnuke was used to process the raw data, throwing out any read that contained adapters or uncalled bases, had a mean Phred below 15, or lacked an exact constant-primer or identifier match. COPE v1.2.5 was used to merge the high-quality paired reads, and each unique nucleotide sequence was defined as a clonotype. Clonotypes were aligned to IMGT TRBV, TRBD and TRBJ reference segments using MiTCR v1.1. The analysis included only V-J combinations with a frequency above 0.0001, which together covered 99% to 99.2% of the repertoires. A TCS score was defined as the ratio of F50 (clonal expansion) to E x V (chaos), with BLOSUM62-based TCRdist applied between CDR3 peptides within each V-J. Welch's t-statistics and random forest reduced 514 V-J features to 13, which were used in a naive Bayes classifier (R e1071). TCRdb itself trimmed the public reads at Q25 with fastp, ran MiXCR and retained productive beta chains. Each CDR3 protein appears once, grouped with its most common genes and DNA. The V and J calls shown here were made by TCRdb, not taken from the authors' results. Here the sample has over 550,000 distinct CDR3 sequences; 16% occur a single time. Around 18% of the sample comes from the top ten.

The sample comes from a study of T cells in Graves' hyperthyroidism and ophthalmopathy (dated by TCRdb to between 2018 and 2021). About the investigation overall: Peripheral blood was sampled at the time of initial diagnosis, prior to any treatment. A discovery cohort of about a hundred patients, about 44 with Graves' ophthalmopathy and about 58 with stable Graves' hyperthyroidism, was used to find distinguishing TCR V-J signatures. An independent validation cohort of 18 to 20 hyperthyroidism patients and 17 patients who later progressed to ophthalmopathy tested prospective prediction of ophthalmopathy. For training and testing, the roughly 100 patients in the discovery cohort were randomly divided in a 7:3 ratio. In addition, the study compared T-cell repertoires in thyroid tissue and in blood from roughly 6 Graves' hyperthyroidism patients. After sampling, hyperthyroidism patients received methimazole starting at 30 mg daily, and ophthalmopathy patients received high-dose intravenous methylprednisolone. TCR Vbeta CDR3 sequencing of 120 to 150 peripheral blood samples (roughly 41 ophthalmopathy, 75 hyperthyroidism and approximately 17 progressor patients) is reported in the paper. Study-wide findings and limitations: A model built on a 13 V-J signature distinguished ophthalmopathy from stable hyperthyroidism, reaching about 89% sensitivity and 81% to 83% specificity in cross-validation and 80%/75% in testing. Most expanded thyroid clonotypes (frequency above 0.001) were also detected in blood, a finding suggesting that blood repertoires may reflect thyroid immune responses. No statistical method was used to set the sample size in advance, and investigators knew the group allocation. In validation, the model predicted progression to ophthalmopathy a median of roughly 6.5 months before onset, with roughly 70% sensitivity and just under 75% specificity.

There are 15 amino acids in the CDR3, from cysteine to phenylalanine inclusive. CDR3 DNA is the only sequence kept; it has 45 bases, read in frame from the first base. The germline V gene specifies SGHRS as CDR1 and YFSETQ as CDR2. The junction shows trimming of 3 bases on V and 8 bases on J, plus 18 bases between the germline ends. Stable Graves' hyperthyroidism was defined as the absence of progression to ophthalmopathy over 18 months of follow-up. Hyperthyroidism patients were newly diagnosed, had a disease duration of under 2 months, and were aged 18 to 65 years. Patients with uncontrolled infections, other autoimmune diseases, pregnancy or lactation were excluded. Diagnoses were based on clinical symptoms, serum thyroxine and TRAb, thyroid ultrasound and orbital computed tomography. Ficoll-Paque density gradient centrifugation was used to isolate PBMCs from around 10 ml of fresh peripheral blood. Total RNA was extracted using Trizol reagent, and RNA quality was assessed on an Agilent 2100 Bioanalyzer.

The TCR sequence derives from a woman under 30 with Graves' hyperthyroidism. Sequencing was done on a sample of blood. The sequence is built from TRBV5-1 and TRBJ2-1; tentative D gene TRBD1, with 6 bases matching. CDR3 sequence: CASSSQGEAPHEQFF. At the DNA level, the sequence is TGCGCCAGCAGCTCACAGGGCGAAGCCCCCCATGAGCAGTTCTTC.